This TCR beta chain was profiled in a study of T cells after yellow fever vaccination. Trimming cost V 1 base and J 7 bases; bases outside gene matches: 9. The CDR3 runs 16 residues. CDR1 is LGHNA and CDR2 is YNFKEQ in the germline V gene. TCRdb called the 5' RACE reads again in MiXCR, with one record for every CDR3 protein. This table has more than 95,000 distinct CDR3 sequences, approximately 8.4% appearing once. Study findings and constraints: A limited proportion of clonotypes was detected within both the CD4 and CD8 compartments.

This clonotype appeared many times. Its antigen is still unknown. The material was CD8+ T cells sorted from PBMCs, obtained on the day of the yellow fever booster vaccination. The chain combines TRBV4-2 with TRBJ2-1; the match to TRBD2 covers 8 bases. This receptor was taken from a man younger than 30 who received the YFV17D yellow fever vaccine. The CDR3 nucleotides read TGTGCCAGCAGCCAAGGCCCGGGGGGGGAAAAGAATGAGCAGTTCTTC. This codes for CASSQGPGGEKNEQFF.